This T cell receptor (beta chain) was observed in a study of blood T cell repertoires in COVID-19. Study overall: Samples representing acute and convalescent COVID-19 were sourced from the United States, Italy and Spain. From T cells, B-cell-depleted T cells, or PBMCs came the material, which was cDNA or gDNA.

From germline, CDR1 is SGDLS and CDR2 YYNGEE. The CDR3 runs 15 residues. The germline V and J ends were trimmed by 4 bases and 2 bases, with 14 bases remaining between them. Profiling relied on immunoSEQ multiplex PCR, and the TCRdb table lists in-frame clones only, not all of them. This table holds about 65,000 clones, around four fifths found once. This sequence joins TRBV9 and TRBJ2-3; weak D call: TRBD1 (6 bases). The sequencing sample was made of peripheral blood. This receptor was identified in a human donor in a cohort sampled during active COVID-19. The CDR3 here is CASSNRQAATDTQYF. CDR3 in DNA: TGTGCCAGCAGCAACAGACAGGCGGCCACAGATACGCAGTATTTT.